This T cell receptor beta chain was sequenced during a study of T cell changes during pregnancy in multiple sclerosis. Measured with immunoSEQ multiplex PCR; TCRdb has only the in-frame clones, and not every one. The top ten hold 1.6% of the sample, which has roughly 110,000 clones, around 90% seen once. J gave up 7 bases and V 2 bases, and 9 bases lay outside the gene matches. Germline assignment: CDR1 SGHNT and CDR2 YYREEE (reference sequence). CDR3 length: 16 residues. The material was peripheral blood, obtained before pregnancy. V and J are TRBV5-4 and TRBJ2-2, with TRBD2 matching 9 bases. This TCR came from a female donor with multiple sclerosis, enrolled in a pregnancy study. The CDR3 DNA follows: TGTGCCAGCAGCTTTGCGGGGGGGCTTTCGGGCGGGGAGCTGTTTTTT. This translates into CASSFAGGLSGGELFF.